The 14 T cell receptor beta chains reported below all come from one sample, sequenced in a study of shared clonotypes between healthy human individuals. CD8 cells regarded as naive lacked CD45RO, were positively chosen for CCR7, and omitted terminally differentiated effector memory CD45RA+ cells. Clones were sequenced by immunoSEQ multiplex PCR, and TCRdb holds only the in-frame ones, with some missing. Of around 2,000,000 clones listed, about 95% are singletons. Sample: naive CD8+ T cells sorted from blood. The receptor set was obtained from a man younger than 35 in good health.

V usage is TRBV27 and J usage is TRBJ1-2; D gene uncertain. Trimming removed 0 bases at V and 4 bases at J, with 12 bases between. CDR1 MNHEY and CDR2 SMNVEV come from the germline V gene (reference sequence). This CDR3 contains 15 residues. This CDR3 reads CASSLSPGDGYGYTF. The CDR3 DNA reads as TGTGCCAGCAGTTTATCGCCCGGGGATGGCTATGGCTACACCTTC.

V usage is TRBV1 and J usage is TRBJ2-7; TRBD2 is the table's D call, not checked against the DNA. TRBV1 is labeled a pseudogene. This CDR3 spans 14 amino acids. The CDR3 loop is CTSTGTSFSDEQYF. The CDR3 DNA follows: TGCACCAGCACCGGGACTAGCTTCTCCGACGAGCAGTACTTC.

This chain joins TRBV7-9 and TRBJ2-2; TRBD2 agrees at 10 bases. CDR3 size: 16 residues. The trim removed 3 bases at V and 4 bases at J, leaving 5 bases unmatched. CDR1 and CDR2 (germline): SEHNR, FQNEAQ (reference sequence). The DNA for the CDR3 is TGTGCCAGCAGCTTGCTAGCGGGAGAAAGCACCGGGGAGCTGTTTTTT. It yields the protein CASSLLAGESTGELFF.

Regarding this clone: Sequence at one end of the junction differs from germline and may be a read error. J is TRBJ2-2 and V is TRBV13, with D possibly matching TRBD1 (5 bases). The CDR3 is made up of 14 amino acids. Germline V gene lookup returns CDR1 PRHDT and CDR2 FYEKMQ (reference sequence). DNA of the CDR3: TGTGCCAGCAGCCTAGGGGATTTGGCCGGGGAGCTGTTTTTT. Translated, it gives CASSLGDLAGELFF. The variable domain in full, completed from reference TRBV13 and TRBJ2-2, reads AAGVIQSPRHLIKEKRETATLKCYPIPRHDTVYWYQQGPGQDPQFLISFYEKMQSDKGSIPDRFSAQQFSDYHSELNMSSLELGDSALYFCASSLGDLAGELFFGEGSRLTVL.

This chain joins TRBV4-3 and TRBJ2-7, with TRBD1 matching over 10 bases. V was pared by 2 bases and J by 1 base, with 11 bases of the junction left unmatched. The CDR3 has 18 amino acids. Germline CDR1 LGHNA, CDR2 YSLEER. The CDR3 here is CASSQFPPGQGISYEQYF. The CDR3 DNA reads TGCGCCAGCAGCCAATTCCCCCCGGGACAGGGGATTTCCTACGAGCAGTACTTC.

The chain is built from TRBV5-4 and TRBJ2-1, with TRBD2 identical over 7 bases. Trimming removed 4 bases from V and 4 bases from J; junction bases left unmatched: 5. The CDR3 loop spans 14 amino acids. CDR1 is SGHNT, CDR2 YYREEE, per germline (reference sequence). CDR3 sequence (DNA): TGTGCCAGCAGCGAGGGACTATCGTACAATGAGCAGTTCTTC. It translates to CASSEGLSYNEQFF.

The CDR3 DNA is TGTGCCAGCAGCGTAGACTGGTCGGGCACCGGGGAGCTGTTTTTT. Translating gives CASSVDWSGTGELFF. V usage is TRBV9 and J usage is TRBJ2-2; D gene ambiguous. CDR1 SGDLS and CDR2 YYNGEE come from the germline V gene. The CDR3 length is 15 residues. Trimming took off 0 bases at V and 4 bases at J, with 10 bases between the two ends.

This chain links TRBV14 with TRBJ2-7; 11 bases fit TRBD2. With V trimmed by 3 bases and J by 7 bases, 11 bases remained unmatched. Germline V gives CDR1 SGHDN, CDR2 FVKESK. The CDR3 consists of 16 residues. CDR3 DNA: TGTGCCAGCAGCCACTCCGGGACTAGCGGCTTAGGGGAGCAGTACTTC. Protein sequence: CASSHSGTSGLGEQYF. The whole variable domain, remainder taken from reference TRBV14 and TRBJ2-7, is EAGVTQFPSHSVIEKGQTVTLRCDPISGHDNLYWYRRVMGKEIKFLLHFVKESKQDESGMPNNRFLAERTGGTYSTLKVQPAELEDSGVYFCASSHSGTSGLGEQYFGPGTRLTVT.

This clone was seen only a few times. This chain connects TRBV28 to TRBJ2-1; TRBD2 is a possible D gene (5 bases). Germline-derived CDR1 and CDR2 are MDHEN and SYDVKM. The CDR3 contains 15 residues. V lost 5 bases and J lost 4, with 15 bases in between. The CDR3 region is CASSPGIWVYNEQFF. The DNA of the CDR3 is TGTGCCAGCAGTCCGGGGATTTGGGTTTACAATGAGCAGTTCTTC.

The rearrangement joins TRBV7-9 to TRBJ1-5; possibly TRBD1 for D (5 bases). The V and J ends lost 2 bases and 0 bases respectively, with 11 bases between them. This CDR3 contains 16 residues. Germline CDR1 SEHNR, CDR2 FQNEAQ (reference sequence). The CDR3 nucleotides are TGTGCCAGCAGCTTATGGGGGGAGCATAGCAATCAGCCCCAGCATTTT. As protein: CASSLWGEHSNQPQHF.

The chain couples TRBV6-1 to TRBJ2-1, with a weak D call TRBD2 (6 bases). Trimming removed 3 bases from V and 6 bases from J, with 21 bases in between. This CDR3 is built from 17 residues. Looked up from germline, CDR1 is MNHNS and CDR2 is SASEGT. This chain's CDR3 is CASSDAWGTRDLNEQFF. The CDR3 nucleotides read TGTGCCAGCAGTGATGCGTGGGGAACGCGGGACCTCAATGAGCAGTTCTTC.

The chain couples TRBV7-6 to TRBJ2-7; no clear D. The CDR3 runs 13 residues. V dropped 1 base and J dropped 3 bases, with 7 bases sitting between them. The germline V gene encodes CDR1 SGHVS and CDR2 FNYEAQ. CDR3 nucleotides: TGTGCCAGCAGCTTAGGGTACAGCTACGAGCAGTACTTC. Amino acid sequence: CASSLGYSYEQYF. The whole variable domain, filled in from reference TRBV7-6 and TRBJ2-7, reads GAGVSQSPRYKVTKRGQDVALRCDPISGHVSLYWYRQALGQGPEFLTYFNYEAQQDKSGLPNDRFSAERPEGSISTLTIQRTEQRDSAMYRCASSLGYSYEQYFGPGTRLTVT.

The chain has TRBV5-1 and TRBJ2-2; a weak D match, TRBD1 (5 bases). CDR1 is SGHRS and CDR2 is YFSETQ in the germline V gene. The V and J ends lost 0 bases and 6 bases respectively, with 9 bases between them. CDR3 size: 14 residues. The CDR3 spells CASSLAGAPGELFF. As DNA, the CDR3 is TGCGCCAGCAGCTTGGCTGGGGCCCCCGGGGAGCTGTTTTTT.

J is TRBJ2-5 and V is TRBV4-1, with D perhaps TRBD1 (5 bases). The CDR3 has 16 amino acids. Germline assignment: CDR1 MGHRA and CDR2 YSYEKL. The V end lost 0 bases, the J end lost 0 bases, and 11 bases lay between the germline ends. This CDR3 reads CASSQDSTGHQETQYF. The DNA for the CDR3 is TGCGCCAGCAGCCAAGATTCTACAGGCCACCAAGAGACCCAGTACTTC.